This T cell receptor (beta chain) was identified in a study of chemoradiotherapy in HPV16-positive cancers. Repertoires were generated with immunoSEQ multiplex PCR, while TCRdb's copy carries only in-frame clones and drops some. The data contain a few thousand clones, about 91% of them singletons. Germline-derived CDR1 and CDR2 are SNHLY and FYNNEI. After removal of 5 bases from V and 6 bases from J, the junction contained 15 bases not matched to a gene. CDR3 length: 16 amino acids. The genes are TRBV2 and TRBJ1-1, with 7 bases that match TRBD1. This material consisted of tumor tissue, taken from a patient who underwent chemoradiotherapy. This sequence was found in a human donor with HPV-associated anogenital cancer. The CDR3 DNA sequence: TGTGCCAGCAGTACCCCCCAGGGGGATGAATACGCTGAAGCTTTCTTT. As protein: CASSTPQGDEYAEAFF.